This T cell receptor beta chain is drawn from a study of immune evolution from preneoplasia to lung adenocarcinoma. The study, taken as a whole, reports: Normal lung had highest clonality; later lesions appeared denser, more diverse.

This clone was counted between two and nine times. The antigen is undetermined. Between about 2014 and 2018, patients underwent resection in Japan or China. Histologic diagnosis was independently verified by two lung pathologists. Trimming stripped 4 bases from V and 4 bases from J, with 11 bases between. This CDR3 is built from 14 residues. Germline CDR1 SGHRS, CDR2 YFSETQ. The repertoire was sequenced with immunoSEQ multiplex PCR; TCRdb's copy has only in-frame clones and lacks some. The sample yields some 5,500 clones, around 87% seen once. V is TRBV5-1 and J is TRBJ2-2; D is ambiguous. The origin of this receptor is a person between 50 and 70 years old with lung adenocarcinoma. Sequencing was done on a sample of FFPE invasive lung adenocarcinoma tissue. The CDR3 nucleotides read TGCGCCAGCAGCCGCCGACCTGGCACCGGGGAGCTGTTTTTT. Its translation: CASSRRPGTGELFF.